The clone carrying this T cell receptor (beta chain) was seen only once. What it binds is unknown. Sequence at one end of the junction differs from germline and may be a read error. Patients underwent thyroid surgery, and none had received any treatment before it. The entry originates in a study of metastatic and nonmetastatic thyroid tumors. Study background: Samples came from malignant and benign thyroid patients, and repertoires were compared across blood and tumor or nodule tissue.

Study observations and caveats: For both blood and tumor, malignant thyroid tumors reportedly showed significantly higher TCR beta diversity than benign nodules did.

Source study methods: Between-group CDR3 differences, defined by clinicopathological status, yielded a distant-metastasis classifier for papillary thyroid cancer. TCRdb re-clonotyped the PCR reads through MiXCR. The V and J calls, along with clone size, are taken from TCRdb and not from the paper's own processing. The table lists 70,000 or so clones, about 14% of them singletons. The sequencing sample was made of blood. This TCR came from a male donor with papillary thyroid cancer or a benign thyroid nodule (not recorded which). Some clones in this sample may be carry-over from other donors' samples.

The CDR3 is CAISLTASYGYTF. The CDR3 DNA is TGCGCCATCAGCTTGACAGCGAGCTATGGCTACACTTTC. The chain recombines TRBV5-1 with TRBJ1-2; weak D call: TRBD1 (5 bases). Germline V gives CDR1 SGHRS, CDR2 YFSETQ. CDR3 size: 13 residues.